The rows below give T cell receptor beta chains drawn from one sample of a study of cytomegalovirus exposure and HLA in healthy donors. Profiling relied on immunoSEQ multiplex PCR, and the TCRdb table lists in-frame clones only, not all of them. This sample has around 150,000 clones, with 82% found just once. The specimen was PBMCs. All receptors derive from a girl aged 5-17 years in good health and CMV-seropositive. The CDR3 runs from the conserved cysteine through the conserved F or W. The order of the fields is J gene, V gene, D gene, clone size, CDR3 DNA, CDR3 protein. The D gene is left open where the match is weak. Rows give clone size only sometimes, using once, few, many, or a class for an expanded clone.

J gene: TRBJ2-5
V gene: TRBV6-1
D gene: .
clone size: .
CDR3 DNA: TGTGCCAGCAGAGGGGCGGAGACCCAGTACTTC
CDR3 protein: CASRGAETQYF

J gene: TRBJ2-1
V gene: TRBV7-2
D gene: .
clone size: .
CDR3 DNA: TGTGCCAGCAGCTTAGCGGGGAGCTCCTACAATGAGCAGTTCTTC
CDR3 protein: CASSLAGSSYNEQFF

J gene: TRBJ2-1
V gene: TRBV4-1
D gene: .
clone size: few
CDR3 DNA: TGCGCCAGCAGCCAAGACCTTGGACAGAACAATGAGCAGTTCTTC
CDR3 protein: CASSQDLGQNNEQFF

J gene: TRBJ1-2
V gene: TRBV5-1
D gene: TRBD1
clone size: .
CDR3 DNA: TGCGCCAGCAGCTCTGGGACAGGGGATGGCTACACCTTC
CDR3 protein: CASSSGTGDGYTF

J gene: TRBJ1-5
V gene: TRBV18
D gene: .
clone size: .
CDR3 DNA: TGTGCCAGCTCACCAATGGGGGCAGGGGAAGGGCAGCCCCAGCATTTT
CDR3 protein: CASSPMGAGEGQPQHF

J gene: TRBJ2-7
V gene: TRBV6-6
D gene: .
clone size: .
CDR3 DNA: TGTGCCAGCAGTCACCCCCGGACAGTCTACGAGCAGTACTTC
CDR3 protein: CASSHPRTVYEQYF

J gene: TRBJ2-7
V gene: TRBV4-3
D gene: TRBD2
clone size: .
CDR3 DNA: TGCGCCAGCAGCCAAGATTGGGCTAGCGGAGGCTACGAGCAGTACTTC
CDR3 protein: CASSQDWASGGYEQYF

J gene: TRBJ2-3
V gene: TRBV2
D gene: TRBD2
clone size: .
CDR3 DNA: TGTGCCAGCAGGGTAGGACTAGCGGGAGGGTCAGATACGCAGTATTTT
CDR3 protein: CASRVGLAGGSDTQYF

J gene: TRBJ1-1
V gene: TRBV12-5
D gene: .
clone size: .
CDR3 DNA: TGTGCTAGTGCCAAGTCAGGGAACACTGAAGCTTTCTTT
CDR3 protein: CASAKSGNTEAFF

J gene: TRBJ2-1
V gene: TRBV11-2
D gene: .
clone size: few
CDR3 DNA: TGTGCCAGCAGCTTCGGTGCTGGTACCTACAATGAGCAGTTCTTC
CDR3 protein: CASSFGAGTYNEQFF